Listed below are T cell receptor beta chains from one sample, sequenced in a study of blood T cell repertoires in COVID-19. Profiling relied on immunoSEQ multiplex PCR, and the TCRdb table lists in-frame clones only, not all of them. The data contain about 400,000 clones, 85% to 90% of them singletons. Specimen: peripheral blood. All receptors derive from a human donor in a cohort sampled during active COVID-19. The CDR3 runs from the conserved cysteine through the conserved F or W. A D gene is named only where the DNA matches it firmly. The size of a clone is reported for some rows only, either as once, few or many, or as a class for expanded clones.

>-|TRBV9|TRBJ1-2|-
TGTGCCAGCAGCGTAGGTGGGGGGAGATATGGCTACACCTTC
CASSVGGGRYGYTF
>-|TRBV11-2|TRBJ2-2|-
TGTGCCAGCAGCTTAGGGGCGCCCGGGGAGCTGTTTTTT
CASSLGAPGELFF
>-|TRBV7-9|TRBJ1-1|-
TGTGCCAGCAGCTACTCGGAGGGAGTGGATAGCACTGAAGCTTTCTTT
CASSYSEGVDSTEAFF
>-|TRBV9|TRBJ1-4|-
TGTGCCAGCAGCGCAGGTGAGGGGGAGCCCGAAAAACTGTTTTTT
CASSAGEGEPEKLFF
>TRBD2|TRBV7-3|TRBJ2-2|-
TGTGCCAGCAGCTTAAACGGTCTAGCGGGAGAGGTCGGGGAGCTGTTTTTT
CASSLNGLAGEVGELFF
>TRBD1|TRBV5-1|TRBJ1-1|-
TGCGCCAGCAGCCAAGTCCCGGGACAGGGAACGAACACTGAAGCTTTCTTT
CASSQVPGQGTNTEAFF
>-|TRBV7-9|TRBJ1-3|-
TGTGCCAGCAGCTTAGGGGCCGGAAACACCATATATTTT
CASSLGAGNTIYF
>-|TRBV11-2|TRBJ2-5|-
TGTGCCAGCAGCCCAGGGCCCGTAGAGACCCAGTACTTC
CASSPGPVETQYF
>-|TRBV29-1|TRBJ2-1|-
TGCAGCGTTGAAGCATCCCGCGGGAATCAGTTCTTC
CSVEASRGNQFF
>-|TRBV13|TRBJ1-1|-
TGTGCCAGCAGCCTCAGGGGTTCGAACACTGAAGCTTTCTTT
CASSLRGSNTEAFF
>-|TRBV6-6|TRBJ1-4|-
TGTGCCAGCAGTCCCGACACGACAGGCACTAATGAAAAACTGTTTTTT
CASSPDTTGTNEKLFF
>-|TRBV5-6|TRBJ2-5|-
TGTGCCAGCAGCGGAACAGGGAGGGAAGAGACCCAGTACTTC
CASSGTGREETQYF
>TRBD2|TRBV18|TRBJ2-2|once
TGTGCCAGCTCACCCACTAGCGGGGCGAACACCGGGGAGCTGTTTTTT
CASSPTSGANTGELFF
>-|TRBV6-2/TRBV6-3|TRBJ1-6|-
TGTGCCAGCAGCCCTCAAGTTAGCTCCTATAATTCACCCCTCCACTTT
CASSPQVSSYNSPLHF
>-|TRBV7-6|TRBJ2-3|once
TGTGCCAGCAGCACCGGGACACTGAGCACAGATACGCAGTATTTT
CASSTGTLSTDTQYF
>TRBD1|TRBV5-1|TRBJ2-7|-
TGCGCCAGCAGCTGGGGGGACAGGGCCCCCTACGAGCAGTACTTC
CASSWGDRAPYEQYF
>-|TRBV9|TRBJ2-6|once
TGTGCCAGCAGCCCGAGCCACCACAGGGCAGCTGGGGCCAACGTCCTGACTTTC
CASSPSHHRAAGANVLTF
>-|TRBV5-6|TRBJ2-7|-
TGTGCCAGCAGCTTGTTACCCGGCAGGGGATACGAGCAGTACTTC
CASSLLPGRGYEQYF
>TRBD2|TRBV2|TRBJ2-5|-
TGTGCCAGCAGTGGGCTAGCGGGAGTAGGGGAGACCCAGTACTTC
CASSGLAGVGETQYF
>TRBD1|TRBV7-8|TRBJ2-5|-
TGTGCCAGCAGCTTTGCCGGGACAGTTTGGAAGACCCAGTACTTC
CASSFAGTVWKTQYF
>-|TRBV7-9|TRBJ2-2|-
TGTGCCAGCAGGCCTGGAGGGGACGCGAACACCGGGGAGCTGTTTTTT
CASRPGGDANTGELFF
>TRBD2|TRBV5-1|TRBJ2-1|-
TGCGCCAGCAGCTTCCAAATGAATAGCGGGGGGTCCTACAATGAGCAGTTCTTC
CASSFQMNSGGSYNEQFF
>TRBD1|TRBV9|TRBJ1-2|-
TGTGCCAGCAGCACCGGGAACAGGGGTAACTATGGCTACACCTTC
CASSTGNRGNYGYTF
>TRBD1|TRBV28|TRBJ1-5|-
TGTGCCAGCAGTTATCGAGGGACAGGGGGCGCGAGGCATCAGCCCCAGCATTTT
CASSYRGTGGARHQPQHF
>-|TRBV18|TRBJ1-5|once
TGTGCCAGCTCACCCGACAGTTATAGCAATCAGCCCCAGCATTTT
CASSPDSYSNQPQHF
>-|TRBV18|TRBJ1-6|-
TGTGCCAGCTCACCACGGTCTGGGGACACCCATTCACCCCTCCACTTT
CASSPRSGDTHSPLHF
>-|TRBV2|TRBJ2-6|-
TGTGCCAGCGGGGAAAGGGGCAGGGCTGGGGCCAACGTCCTGACTTTC
CASGERGRAGANVLTF
>TRBD2|TRBV7-7|TRBJ2-1|-
TGTGCCAGCAGCCCTCGGACTAGCCGGGGGGGTGAGCAGTTCTTC
CASSPRTSRGGEQFF
>-|TRBV9|TRBJ2-3|-
TGTGCCAGCAGCGTAGGAAGTGGCGGGGCGAGCACAGATACGCAGTATTTT
CASSVGSGGASTDTQYF
>TRBD2|TRBV7-2|TRBJ2-1|-
TGTGCCAGCAGCCCGGGACTAGCGGGAGGGCACAATGAGCAGTTCTTC
CASSPGLAGGHNEQFF
>TRBD1|TRBV27|TRBJ1-5|once
TGTGCCAGCAGTTTACCTGACAGGGTCGAGGGCCAGCCCCAGCATTTT
CASSLPDRVEGQPQHF
>TRBD2|TRBV6-2/TRBV6-3|TRBJ2-5|-
TGTGCCAGCAGCCCCGTTATAGGAAGCGGGGGGCCACGCACAGAGACCCAGTACTTC
CASSPVIGSGGPRTETQYF
>-|TRBV30|TRBJ2-7|-
TGTGCCTGGACCCCACAGGGGAGGTTGTACGAGCAGTACTTC
CAWTPQGRLYEQYF
>-|TRBV7-9|TRBJ2-7|few
TGTGCCAGCAGCTCCCGGGGCGGGGCGCGGGTTAACGAGCAGTACTTC
CASSSRGGARVNEQYF
>-|TRBV11-2|TRBJ1-5|few
TGTGCCAGCAGCTTAGCAGGGGATAGCAATCAGCCCCAGCATTTT
CASSLAGDSNQPQHF
>TRBD2|TRBV6-2/TRBV6-3|TRBJ2-5|-
TGTGCCAGCAGTTACGGACTAGCCCCCAATACCCAGTACTTC
CASSYGLAPNTQYF
>-|TRBV11-3|TRBJ1-4|-
TGTGCCAGCAGCTTAAACACAGAAAAACTGTTTTTT
CASSLNTEKLFF
>-|TRBV5-1|TRBJ2-3|-
TGCGCCAGCAGCCCACTAACCGCACAAGATACGCAGTATTTT
CASSPLTAQDTQYF
>TRBD2|TRBV9|TRBJ2-3|-
TGTGCCAGCAGCGTAGGGTTGGGACTAGCGGAGCGCACAGATACGCAGTATTTT
CASSVGLGLAERTDTQYF
>-|TRBV9|TRBJ2-3|-
TGTGCCAGCAGCGTAGCAGGGGTTCGCACAGATACGCAGTATTTT
CASSVAGVRTDTQYF
>-|TRBV4-2|TRBJ2-7|-
TGTGCCAGCAGCCAAGATACAGCCAGGGTTGGGTACGAGCAGTACTTC
CASSQDTARVGYEQYF
>TRBD1|TRBV3-1/TRBV3-2|TRBJ2-1|-
TGTGCCAGCAGCTCAGGGGGCAACTACAATGAGCAGTTCTTC
CASSSGGNYNEQFF
>-|TRBV7-3|TRBJ2-7|-
TGTGCCAGCAGCCTGACACCCTCCTACGAGCAGTACTTC
CASSLTPSYEQYF
>TRBD1|TRBV3-1/TRBV3-2|TRBJ1-2|-
TGTGCCAGCAGCCTCACAGGGGACTATGGCTACACCTTC
CASSLTGDYGYTF
>TRBD1|TRBV3-1/TRBV3-2|TRBJ1-2|-
TGTGCCAGCAGCCGCCGACAGGGTTATGGCTACACCTTC
CASSRRQGYGYTF
>TRBD1|TRBV6-6|TRBJ1-4|once
TGTGCCAGCAGTTACCGGGCAGGGGGGGAAAAACTGTTTTTT
CASSYRAGGEKLFF
>-|TRBV6-2/TRBV6-3|TRBJ2-7|-
TGTGCCAGCAGTTACCCCGCCTACGAGCAGTACTTC
CASSYPAYEQYF
>-|TRBV19|TRBJ1-6|once
TGTGCCAGTAGTGATGACAGGTTCAATTCACCCCTCCACTTT
CASSDDRFNSPLHF
>-|TRBV7-7|TRBJ2-5|-
TGTGCCAGCAGCCGAGCCAGGGGCCCCGAGGGGACCCAGTACTTC
CASSRARGPEGTQYF
>TRBD1|TRBV5-1|TRBJ2-3|-
TGCGCCAGCAGGCTGACAGGGAGCACAGATACGCAGTATTTT
CASRLTGSTDTQYF